This T cell receptor (beta chain) comes out of a study of T cells in Graves' hyperthyroidism and ophthalmopathy. Study at large: Peripheral blood was acquired at first diagnosis, ahead of any therapy whatsoever.

V was pared by 4 bases and J by 3 bases, with 13 bases between. This CDR3 is built from 15 residues. In germline, CDR1 is ENHRY, CDR2 SYGVKD. No progression to ophthalmopathy during 18 months of follow-up defined stable disease. Patients between 18 and 65 years old had hyperthyroidism, newly diagnosed and lasting under 2 months. Researchers amplified the TCR beta CDR3 regions from RNA transcripts. The primer set for the first-round RT-PCR of the TCR CDR3 was HTBI. TCRdb itself ran the multiplex PCR reads through MiXCR, one entry per CDR3 protein. The sample holds about 590,000 distinct CDR3 sequences, approximately 14% seen once.

The chain combines TRBV10-3 with TRBJ2-1, with D perhaps matching TRBD2 (7 bases). This receptor was taken from a woman in her twenties or thirties with Graves' hyperthyroidism. Material: blood. The chain's CDR3 is CAISGGGQSYNEQFF. The DNA for the CDR3 is TGTGCCATCAGTGGGGGGGGGCAAAGCTACAATGAGCAGTTCTTC.